Below are 14 T cell receptor beta chains sequenced from a single sample in a study of control samples from healthy donors and cancer patients. The method was immunoSEQ multiplex PCR; TCRdb's version includes in-frame clones alone and lacks a portion of them. The table includes a few hundred thousand clones, roughly 90% detected once. Sequences were obtained from PBMCs. Receptors were obtained from a man in his forties with head and neck cancer.

This clone was seen more than once but under ten times. This chain joins TRBV27 and TRBJ1-2, with D perhaps matching TRBD1 (5 bases). V dropped 4 bases and J dropped 8 bases, with 14 bases sitting between them. Germline V lookup: CDR1 MNHEY, CDR2 SMNVEV (reference sequence). The CDR3 loop spans 13 amino acids. In DNA, the CDR3 is TGTGCCAGCAGTTCGGGACCTATAATGGGCTACACCTTC. Protein sequence: CASSSGPIMGYTF.

Only one count was recorded for this clone. This chain connects TRBV6-5 to TRBJ2-1; either TRBD1 or TRBD2 may fit D (5 bases each). Germline V gives CDR1 MNHEY, CDR2 SVGAGI. The germline V and J ends were trimmed by 10 bases and 7 bases, with 8 bases remaining between them. CDR3 length equals 10 residues. CDR3 region: CATRENEQFF. CDR3 nucleotides: TGTGCCACCAGGGAGAATGAGCAGTTCTTC.

V is TRBV18 and J is TRBJ2-1; 8 bases line up with TRBD1. V gave up 0 bases and J gave up 0 bases; unmatched junction bases: 7. The CDR3 extends over 18 amino acids. Per the germline V gene, CDR1 is KGHSH and CDR2 is LQKENI. The CDR3 here is CASSPPRGQADSYNEQFF. CDR3 DNA sequence: TGTGCCAGCTCACCACCGAGGGGACAGGCGGACTCCTACAATGAGCAGTTCTTC. The variable domain in full, with the rest retrieved from reference TRBV18 and TRBJ2-1, is NAGVMQNPRHLVRRRGQEARLRCSPMKGHSHVYWYRQLPEEGLKFMVYLQKENIIDESGMPKERFSAEFPKEGPSILRIQQVVRGDSAAYFCASSPPRGQADSYNEQFFGPGTRLTVL.

J is TRBJ2-5 and V is TRBV7-9; 13 bases align to TRBD2. The CDR3 is made up of 16 amino acids. With V trimmed by 3 bases and J by 2 bases, 3 bases remained unmatched. The germline CDR1 and CDR2 sequences are SEHNR and FQNEAQ (reference sequence). The CDR3 DNA reads TGTGCCAGCAGCTTGGGACTAGCGGGATTACAAGAGACCCAGTACTTC. It translates to CASSLGLAGLQETQYF.

This chain uses TRBV10-3 with TRBJ2-3, with no clear D. Trimming shortened V by 6 bases and J by 2 bases, and 6 bases separated the two germline ends. This CDR3 contains 12 residues. Germline V gene lookup returns CDR1 ENHRY and CDR2 SYGVKD. The CDR3 DNA reads TGTGCCATCAGAGAGGACACAGATACGCAGTATTTT. Translation: CAIREDTDTQYF.

In its sample, this clone was seen once. The chain joins TRBV18 to TRBJ1-5, with 9 bases that match TRBD1. CDR3 size: 16 residues. The junction had 9 bases not matched to a gene; V was cut back by 2 bases and J by 7 bases. Germline lookup yields CDR1 KGHSH and CDR2 LQKENI. This CDR3 reads CASSPTTGGKGQPQHF. Written as DNA, the CDR3 is TGTGCCAGCTCACCAACAACAGGGGGCAAAGGACAGCCCCAGCATTTT.

The rearrangement links TRBV3-1 (or the pseudogene TRBV3-2) to TRBJ2-7, with D possibly called TRBD1 or TRBD2 (5 bases each). With 1 base removed from V and 3 bases from J, the gap between germline ends came to 13 bases. The germline V gene encodes CDR1 LGHDT and CDR2 YNNKEL (reference sequence). This CDR3 is built from 15 residues. CDR3 sequence: CASSQGGAEVYEQYF. CDR3 DNA: TGTGCCAGCAGCCAAGGAGGGGCCGAAGTCTACGAGCAGTACTTC.

V is TRBV7-3 and J is TRBJ2-3; TRBD2 matches at 14 bases. Per the germline V gene, CDR1 is SGHTA and CDR2 is FQGTGA. The CDR3 has 17 residues. V shed 5 bases, J shed 4 bases, and the junction held 8 bases outside the gene matches. The CDR3 DNA reads as TGTGCCAGCAGCGTTCTTGGGACTAGCGGGAGCCCAGATACGCAGTATTTT. It specifies CASSVLGTSGSPDTQYF.

The chain employs TRBV29-1 and TRBJ1-1, with D unresolved. CDR1 is SQVTM, CDR2 ANQGSEA, per germline. CDR3 length equals 9 residues. The CDR3 is CSTDLGAFF. In DNA form, the CDR3 reads TGCAGTACGGATCTTGGAGCTTTCTTT.

The chain combines TRBV30 with TRBJ2-7; no clear D gene. From germline, CDR1 is GTSNPN and CDR2 SVGIG (reference sequence). V gave up 8 bases and J gave up 8 bases, with 19 bases separating them. CDR3 size: 12 residues. The CDR3 region has the DNA TGTGCCGGCAAGGGATCCGGTCGTCAGCAGTACTTC. Translating it yields CAGKGSGRQQYF.

The genes are TRBV7-2 and TRBJ2-3; D is uncertain. Germline V gene data show CDR1 as SGHTA and CDR2 as FQGNSA. The CDR3 contains 15 residues. V lost 1 base and J 2 bases, leaving 10 bases between the germline ends. CDR3 in amino acids: CASSLDPYTTDTQYF. The CDR3, as DNA: TGTGCCAGCAGCTTAGATCCATACACCACAGATACGCAGTATTTT.

This chain joins TRBV11-3 and TRBJ2-5; TRBD2 aligns across 7 bases. Germline loops: CDR1 SGHNT, CDR2 YENEEA. The V segment lost 1 base and the J segment 5 bases; nucleotides outside the gene matches: 1. The CDR3 totals 13 residues. CDR3 sequence reads: CASSLAGGETQYF. The CDR3 DNA reads TGTGCCAGCAGCTTAGCCGGGGGGGAGACCCAGTACTTC.

The chain joins TRBV4-3 to TRBJ2-4; possibly TRBD2 for D (6 bases). CDR3 size: 18 residues. Trimming took off 0 bases at V and 2 bases at J, with 17 bases between the two ends. From germline, CDR1 is LGHNA and CDR2 YSLEER. The CDR3: CASSQDGSPGTPKNIQYF. The CDR3 coding sequence is TGCGCCAGCAGCCAAGACGGGAGTCCGGGGACCCCCAAAAACATTCAGTACTTC.

The rearrangement uses TRBV7-3 and TRBJ1-1; TRBD1 agrees at 7 bases. Germline values: CDR1 SGHTA, CDR2 FQGTGA. CDR3 length: 16 residues. The V segment lost 1 base and the J segment 1 base; nucleotides outside the gene matches: 6. The CDR3 protein is CASSLRGRGTNTEAFF. The CDR3 region has the DNA TGTGCCAGCAGCTTAAGGGGCAGGGGGACGAACACTGAAGCTTTCTTT.